The 30 T cell receptor beta chains given below trace back to one sample, sequenced in a study of OX40 agonist ivuxolimab in advanced cancers. Using immunoSEQ multiplex PCR, the repertoire was profiled, and TCRdb retains in-frame clones only, with some absent. The repertoire holds 70,000 to 80,000 clones, 75% to 90% seen once, with 1.3% in the top ten. The starting material was CD4+ or CD8+ T cells sorted from blood, obtained in a trial of the OX40 agonist ivuxolimab. These receptors were collected from an adult with an advanced solid tumor such as melanoma, head and neck, liver or kidney cancer.

This clone turned up a few times. The chain employs TRBV10-3 and TRBJ2-7, with a weak D call TRBD1 (9 bases). The ends were cut back, 10 bases at V and 5 bases at J, with 18 bases in the middle. There are 13 residues in the CDR3. Germline V gives CDR1 ENHRY, CDR2 SYGVKD. The CDR3 sequence is CATGGTGTHEQYF. CDR3 sequence (DNA): TGTGCCACGGGGGGGACAGGGACCCACGAGCAGTACTTC.

Concerning this clone itself: The sample holds other DNA sequences that translate to the same CDR3. CDR3 region: CASSLDGGGNEQFF. The CDR3 nucleotides are TGTGCCAGCAGCTTGGATGGGGGTGGGAATGAGCAGTTCTTC. The genes are TRBV5-4 and TRBJ2-1; D might be TRBD1 or TRBD2, each matching 5 bases. The V gene lost 0 bases and the J gene lost 7 bases, with 11 bases spanning the gap. This CDR3 has 14 amino acids. Looked up from germline, CDR1 is SGHNT and CDR2 is YYREEE (reference sequence).

The chain employs TRBV11-1 and TRBJ1-1; perhaps TRBD1 as D (6 bases). V lost 5 bases to trimming and J lost 2 bases, with 12 bases between them. The germline V gene encodes CDR1 SGHAT and CDR2 FQDESV (reference sequence). CDR3 length: 14 amino acids. For the CDR3, the DNA is TGTGCCAGCAGCACCGAGGACAGCAACACTGAAGCTTTCTTT. Its translation is CASSTEDSNTEAFF.

The chain employs TRBV28 and TRBJ2-5; TRBD2 aligns across 7 bases. Looked up from germline, CDR1 is MDHEN and CDR2 is SYDVKM. The J segment lost 5 bases and the V segment lost 7 bases, leaving 10 bases of the junction unmatched. The CDR3 has 14 amino acids. CDR3 protein: CASIPAGRVETQYF. The CDR3 nucleotides read TGTGCCAGCATCCCAGCGGGGAGGGTCGAGACCCAGTACTTC.

This chain links TRBV7-3 with TRBJ2-3; tentatively, D is TRBD1 or TRBD2 (5 bases each). CDR1 and CDR2 (germline): SGHTA, FQGTGA. The CDR3 loop spans 16 amino acids. Trimming pared 3 bases from V and 4 bases from J, leaving 17 bases between. The CDR3 DNA is TGTGCCAGCAGCTTCCGGGGCAGGGTTGGGGCAGATACGCAGTATTTT. It yields the protein CASSFRGRVGADTQYF.

This chain links TRBV11-1 with TRBJ2-5, with a weak D call TRBD1 (6 bases). Trimming cost V 3 bases and J 1 base, with 9 bases left between them. The CDR3 consists of 14 residues. The germline gives CDR1 SGHAT, CDR2 FQDESV (reference sequence). The CDR3 nucleotides read TGTGCCAGCAGCTTCGCAGGGGTCCAAGAGACCCAGTACTTC. Protein: CASSFAGVQETQYF.

This chain uses TRBV6-1 with TRBJ2-1; D could derive from TRBD1 or TRBD2 (5 bases each). The germline V and J ends were trimmed by 6 bases and 4 bases, with 13 bases remaining between them. The CDR3 length is 14 residues. The germline gives CDR1 MNHNS, CDR2 SASEGT. CDR3 loop: CASSPSGRYNEQFF. The CDR3 bases are TGTGCCAGCAGCCCGTCGGGGCGTTACAATGAGCAGTTCTTC.

CDR3 sequence (DNA): TGTGCCAGCAGTGAACCTGGGAACGTTCAGCCCCAGCATTTT. Its translation is CASSEPGNVQPQHF. This rearrangement joins TRBV25-1 to TRBJ1-5; D gene uncertain. The V end lost 2 bases, the J end lost 6 bases, and 11 bases lay between the germline ends. Germline V gene data show CDR1 as MGHDK and CDR2 as SYGVNS. The CDR3 totals 14 residues.

In the case of this clone: A junction boundary mismatches the germline segment, possibly from a read error. The chain links TRBV6-5 to TRBJ2-7; D gene uncertain. This CDR3 has 11 amino acids. Germline V gene sequence: CDR1 MNHEY, CDR2 SVGAGI. CDR3 DNA: TGTGCCAGCAGTGAAGTGCAGAGACTGTCCTTC. Translating it yields CASSEVQRLSF.

This chain links TRBV10-2 with TRBJ1-3; D remains unclear. The CDR3 has 16 amino acids. V lost 3 bases and J lost 4, with 16 bases in between. Germline-derived CDR1 and CDR2 are WSHSY and SAAADI. CDR3 sequence reads: CASSDITSAGGNTIYF. The DNA of the CDR3 is TGCGCCAGCAGTGACATCACCTCCGCTGGAGGAAACACCATATATTTT.

V and J are TRBV2 and TRBJ1-1; no clear D. Germline assignment: CDR1 SNHLY and CDR2 FYNNEI. V was pared by 4 bases and J by 1 base, with 10 bases between. This CDR3 spans 14 amino acids. The CDR3 here is CASSASGRNTEAFF. In nucleotides, the CDR3 is TGTGCCAGCAGTGCGAGCGGCCGGAACACTGAAGCTTTCTTT.

The gene calls are TRBV9 and TRBJ1-4; 8 bases line up with TRBD1. Germline V CDR1 and CDR2: SGDLS, YYNGEE. The CDR3 has 14 amino acids. V lost 0 bases, J lost 8 bases, and 3 bases stayed unmatched. The CDR3 DNA reads as TGTGCCAGCAGCGTAGAAGGGACAGGAGAAAAACTGTTTTTT. Encoded protein: CASSVEGTGEKLFF. The full variable domain, its missing parts supplied by reference TRBV9 and TRBJ1-4, is DSGVTQTPKHLITATGQRVTLRCSPRSGDLSVYWYQQSLDQGLQFLIQYYNGEERAKGNILERFSAQQFPDLHSELNLSSLELGDSALYFCASSVEGTGEKLFFGSGTQLSVL.

There are many counts of this clone. This sequence joins TRBV5-4 and TRBJ2-7, with 11 positions matching TRBD1. Germline-derived CDR1 and CDR2 are SGHNT and YYREEE (reference sequence). The CDR3 length is 15 residues. The trim removed 1 base at V and 3 bases at J, leaving 3 bases unmatched. CDR3 coding DNA: TGTGCCAGCAGCTTGTCCGGGACAGGGGGCTACGAGCAGTACTTC. Translating gives CASSLSGTGGYEQYF.

The chain has TRBV19 and TRBJ1-1; a weak D match, TRBD1 (5 bases). Germline assignment: CDR1 LNHDA and CDR2 SQIVND (reference sequence). Trimming removed 9 bases from V and 1 base from J, with 18 bases in between. The CDR3 is 15 amino acids. The CDR3 here is CASTPWGRWNTEAFF. DNA for the CDR3: TGTGCCAGCACACCCTGGGGACGGTGGAACACTGAAGCTTTCTTT.

V usage is TRBV19 and J usage is TRBJ2-5, with TRBD1 matching over 10 bases. The germline V gene has CDR1 LNHDA and CDR2 SQIVND (reference sequence). This CDR3 comprises 15 residues. After removal of 4 bases from V and 3 bases from J, the junction contained 5 bases not matched to a gene. The CDR3 nucleotides read TGTGCCAGTAGTACTACCGGGACAGGGGAAGAGACCCAGTACTTC. Its translation: CASSTTGTGEETQYF. Using reference TRBV19 and TRBJ2-5 for the parts outside the CDR3, the full variable domain is DGGITQSPKYLFRKEGQNVTLSCEQNLNHDAMYWYRQDPGQGLRLIYYSQIVNDFQKGDIAEGYSVSREKKESFPLTVTSAQKNPTAFYLCASSTTGTGEETQYFGPGTRLLVL.

This chain links TRBV10-2 with TRBJ1-5; the match to TRBD1 covers 11 bases. This CDR3 has 17 residues. Looked up from germline, CDR1 is WSHSY and CDR2 is SAAADI. V gave up 7 bases and J gave up 1 base; unmatched junction bases: 9. In DNA form, the CDR3 reads TGCGCCAGCACTCCGGGACAGGGGGTTCGGAGCAATCAGCCCCAGCATTTT. It is translated as CASTPGQGVRSNQPQHF.

This clone has only one observation. This chain links TRBV5-1 with TRBJ1-1; 8 bases fit TRBD1. After removal of 2 bases from V and 4 bases from J, the junction contained 4 bases not matched to a gene. The CDR3 is 14 residues long. Germline assignment: CDR1 SGHRS and CDR2 YFSETQ. Here the CDR3 reads CASSLNRGVTEAFF. The DNA for the CDR3 is TGCGCCAGCAGCTTAAACAGGGGGGTCACTGAAGCTTTCTTT.

This clone was seen more than once but under ten times. This chain joins TRBV6-1 and TRBJ1-1, with D uncertain. Germline V lookup: CDR1 MNHNS, CDR2 SASEGT. The CDR3 totals 15 residues. Between the trimmed V and J ends, which lost 0 bases and 1 base, there was a span of 9 bases. This chain's CDR3 is CASSEAIGKNTEAFF. CDR3 DNA sequence: TGTGCCAGCAGTGAAGCTATCGGGAAGAACACTGAAGCTTTCTTT.

This chain connects TRBV19 to TRBJ1-5; D call uncertain. Germline V gives CDR1 LNHDA, CDR2 SQIVND (reference sequence). This CDR3 spans 14 amino acids. V was cut by 6 bases and J by 1 base, with 10 bases left in between. DNA of the CDR3: TGTGCCAGTAGCAGACTTATAAGCAATCAGCCCCAGCATTTT. Its translation: CASSRLISNQPQHF.

The chain recombines TRBV7-3 with TRBJ2-5; TRBD2 agrees at 9 bases. CDR3 length: 18 amino acids. V lost 1 base to trimming and J lost 5 bases; unmatched junction nucleotides: 14. From germline, CDR1 is SGHTA and CDR2 FQGTGA. The DNA for the CDR3 is TGTGCCAGCAGCTTAAATGGGCTAGCGGGGCCCCCAGGGGAGACCCAGTACTTC. Amino acid sequence: CASSLNGLAGPPGETQYF.

The V call is TRBV20-1, the J call TRBJ2-7, with 7 bases lining up with TRBD2. V gave up 5 bases and J gave up 7 bases; unmatched junction bases: 5. Germline CDR1 DFQATT, CDR2 SNEGSKA (reference sequence). This CDR3 spans 11 amino acids. In DNA form, the CDR3 reads TGCAGTGCTTTCTGGGGGGGAGAGCAGTACTTC. Its protein is CSAFWGGEQYF.

CDR3 loop: CASSLEGSNQPQHF. The CDR3 coding sequence is TGCGCCAGCAGCTTGGAGGGAAGCAATCAGCCCCAGCATTTT. V is TRBV5-1 and J is TRBJ1-5; D remains ambiguous. CDR1 is SGHRS, CDR2 YFSETQ, per germline. The CDR3 consists of 14 residues. V was cut by 0 bases and J by 1 base, with 5 bases left in between.

This chain links TRBV10-3 with TRBJ2-1; D is uncertain. The CDR3 is 13 residues long. Trimming cost V 10 bases and J 1 base, with 11 bases left between them. Germline-derived CDR1 and CDR2 are ENHRY and SYGVKD. CDR3 residues: CATCTVSYNEQFF. The CDR3 nucleotides read TGTGCCACTTGTACAGTTTCCTACAATGAGCAGTTCTTC.

This chain joins TRBV2 and TRBJ2-2; 7 positions agree with TRBD2. Germline values: CDR1 SNHLY, CDR2 FYNNEI. The J segment lost 2 bases and the V segment lost 7 bases, leaving 1 base of the junction unmatched. The CDR3 covers 13 residues. CDR3 in DNA: TGTGCCAGCAAGGGACTAAACACCGGGGAGCTGTTTTTT. Translation: CASKGLNTGELFF. The variable domain in full, completed from reference TRBV2 and TRBJ2-2, reads EPEVTQTPSHQVTQMGQEVILRCVPISNHLYFYWYRQILGQKVEFLVSFYNNEISEKSEIFDDQFSVERPDGSNFTLKIRSTKLEDSAMYFCASKGLNTGELFFGEGSRLTVL.

The J gene is TRBJ2-1, the V gene TRBV4-1; 10 positions agree with TRBD1. Germline CDR1 reads MGHRA; CDR2 reads YSYEKL. J gave up 2 bases and V 3 bases, and 4 bases lay outside the gene matches. This CDR3 is 16 amino acids long. CDR3 residues: CASSQLGQGTYNEQFF. In nucleotides, the CDR3 is TGCGCCAGCAGCCAGCTGGGACAGGGGACCTACAATGAGCAGTTCTTC.

This chain uses TRBV10-3 with TRBJ2-1; 12 bases map to TRBD2. V trimming: 3 bases; J trimming: 0 bases; junction bases outside the gene matches: 3. The germline CDR1 and CDR2 sequences are ENHRY and SYGVKD. CDR3 length: 17 residues. The CDR3: CAISDGLAGSSYNEQFF. The CDR3 region has the DNA TGTGCCATCAGTGACGGACTAGCGGGGAGCTCCTACAATGAGCAGTTCTTC.

In its sample, this clone was seen once. V is TRBV5-6 and J is TRBJ2-5; TRBD1 matches at 7 bases. Germline V gene lookup returns CDR1 SGHDT and CDR2 YYEEEE. The CDR3 is made up of 16 amino acids. V trimming: 0 bases; J trimming: 2 bases; junction bases outside the gene matches: 7. CDR3 protein: CASSLEGTALQETQYF. The CDR3 coding sequence is TGTGCCAGCAGCTTGGAGGGGACAGCACTTCAAGAGACCCAGTACTTC.

V usage is TRBV7-2 and J usage is TRBJ2-1, with D unclear. Germline V CDR1 and CDR2: SGHTA, FQGNSA. Trimming removed 2 bases at V and 7 bases at J, with 15 bases between. The length of the CDR3 is 15 residues. The CDR3 is CASSLSRGAANEQFF. The CDR3 nucleotides are TGTGCCAGCAGCTTATCCCGCGGCGCGGCGAATGAGCAGTTCTTC.

The chain uses TRBV2 and TRBJ1-1; no reliable D call. Germline CDR1 is SNHLY and CDR2 is FYNNEI. The CDR3 is made up of 15 amino acids. V was shortened by 3 bases and J by 1 base, with 12 bases between the two germline ends. CDR3 loop: CASSDRGKGNTEAFF. In nucleotides, the CDR3 is TGTGCCAGCAGTGATCGGGGAAAGGGGAACACTGAAGCTTTCTTT.

This rearrangement joins TRBV29-1 to TRBJ1-2; D gene unclear. The germline gives CDR1 SQVTM, CDR2 ANQGSEA. The ends were cut back, 6 bases at V and 0 bases at J, with 11 bases in the middle. The CDR3 runs 13 residues. The CDR3 protein is CSVATEPNYGYTF. The DNA for the CDR3 is TGCAGCGTGGCCACAGAACCTAACTATGGCTACACCTTC.